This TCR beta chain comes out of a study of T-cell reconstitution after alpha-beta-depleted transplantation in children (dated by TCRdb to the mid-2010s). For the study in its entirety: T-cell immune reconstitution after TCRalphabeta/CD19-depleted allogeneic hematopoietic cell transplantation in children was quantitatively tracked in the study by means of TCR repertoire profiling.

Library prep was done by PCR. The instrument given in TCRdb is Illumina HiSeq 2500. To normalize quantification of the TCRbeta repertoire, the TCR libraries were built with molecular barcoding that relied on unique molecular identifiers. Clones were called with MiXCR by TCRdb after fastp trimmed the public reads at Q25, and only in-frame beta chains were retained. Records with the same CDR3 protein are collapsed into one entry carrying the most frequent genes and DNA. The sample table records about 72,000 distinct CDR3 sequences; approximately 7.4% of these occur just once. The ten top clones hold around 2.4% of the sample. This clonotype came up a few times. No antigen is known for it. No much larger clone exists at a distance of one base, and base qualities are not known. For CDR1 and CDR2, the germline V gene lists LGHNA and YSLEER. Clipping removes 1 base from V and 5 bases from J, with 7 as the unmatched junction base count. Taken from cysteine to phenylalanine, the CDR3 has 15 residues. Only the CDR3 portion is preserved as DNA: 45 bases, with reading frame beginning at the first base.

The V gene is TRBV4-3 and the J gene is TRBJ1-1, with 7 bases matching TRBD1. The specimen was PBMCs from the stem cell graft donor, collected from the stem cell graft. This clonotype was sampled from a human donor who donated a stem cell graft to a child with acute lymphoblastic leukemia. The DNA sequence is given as TGCGCCAGCAGCCAAGGACAGGGACGGAGGACTGAAGCTTTCTTT. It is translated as CASSQGQGRRTEAFF.